This record concerns one T cell receptor (beta chain) sequence. This specimen belongs to a study of shared clonotypes between healthy human individuals. As for the study in general: Plates per donor: three CD4 naive, three CD4 memory, two CD8 naive, one CD8 memory.

Profiled with immunoSEQ multiplex PCR; TCRdb holds only in-frame clones, not every one. The sample contains some 630,000 clones, approximately 96% of which appear only once. Germline lookup yields CDR1 LNHNV and CDR2 YYDKDF (reference sequence). V lost 0 bases to trimming and J lost 5 bases, with 10 bases between them. This CDR3 has 14 residues. CD8 cells classed as naive were CD45RO-negative and positively selected for CCR7, excluding terminally differentiated effector memory CD45RA+ cells. The sample consisted of naive CD8+ T cells sorted from blood. The TCR sequence derives from a woman aged 30 to 39 in good health. The chain employs TRBV15 and TRBJ2-5, with D perhaps assigned TRBD1 or TRBD2 (6 bases each). The DNA for the CDR3 is TGTGCCACCAGCAGAGATGTGGGGGGCGAGACCCAGTACTTC. Its protein is CATSRDVGGETQYF.